What follows are 5 T cell receptor beta chains derived from one specimen sequenced in a study of metastatic and nonmetastatic thyroid tumors. The entire patient cohort was treatment-naive prior to thyroid surgery. TCRdb reanalyzed the PCR reads with MiXCR. This sample has roughly 21,000 clones, with about a quarter found just once. Sequencing input: blood. Source of these receptors: a female donor with papillary thyroid cancer or a benign thyroid nodule (not recorded which). Some clones in this sample may be carry-over from other donors' samples.

This clone was detected ten times or more. A junction end diverges from the germline sequence, so it may reflect a read error. V usage is TRBV4-3 and J usage is TRBJ1-6; D is uncertain. Germline CDR1 reads LGHNA; CDR2 reads YSLEER. CDR3 size: 14 residues. The DNA of the CDR3 is TGCGCCAGCAGCCCTGGGAGAGAACTATCACCCTTCCACTTT. Protein sequence: CASSPGRELSPFHF.

The V gene is TRBV2, the J gene TRBJ2-3; 11 nucleotides align to TRBD2. V lost 4 bases to trimming and J lost 4 bases; unmatched junction nucleotides: 4. The CDR3 runs 15 residues. Germline assignment: CDR1 SNHLY and CDR2 FYNNEI. The CDR3, as DNA: TGTGCCAGCAGTGCGGTAGCGGGGGGGCCAGATACGCAGTATTTT. It yields the protein CASSAVAGGPDTQYF.

This clone was recorded a few times. The chain couples TRBV6-2 or TRBV6-3 to TRBJ2-5; D not resolved. The CDR3 covers 14 residues. Trimming removed 7 bases from V and 2 bases from J, with 14 bases in between. Germline values: CDR1 MNHEY, CDR2 SVGEGT. In DNA, the CDR3 is TGTGCCAGCAACATAACAGCGTTACAAGAGACCCAGTACTTC. Translation gives CASNITALQETQYF.

Within the sample, this clone is medium-sized. This rearrangement joins TRBV20-1 to TRBJ1-3; D gene uncertain. Deletions cut 7 bases from V and 0 bases from J, with 10 bases between. This CDR3 region has 13 residues. CDR1 and CDR2 (germline): DFQATT, SNEGSKA (reference sequence). CDR3 loop: CSVENSSGNTIYF. In DNA form, the CDR3 reads TGCAGTGTCGAGAATAGCTCTGGAAACACCATATATTTT.

As concerns this clone: At one of its ends the junction is not consistent with the germline gene, which may arise from a read error. This chain uses TRBV7-7 with TRBJ2-3; D might be TRBD1 (6 bases). The germline V gene encodes CDR1 SSHAT and CDR2 FNYEAQ (reference sequence). The CDR3 consists of 17 residues. CDR3 coding DNA: TGTGCTAGCAGCTTAGCACCAACAGGGTTGGGGACAGATACGCAGTATTTT. Translated, it gives CASSLAPTGLGTDTQYF.